Listed here are 9 T cell receptor beta chains from one sample, sequenced in a study of T cell responses to AZD1222 COVID-19 vaccine. The method was immunoSEQ multiplex PCR; TCRdb's version includes in-frame clones alone and lacks a portion of them. The sample yields 150,000 or so clones, around 90% seen once. The sample consisted of peripheral blood, taken on day 0 of AZD1222 vaccination. These TCRs come from an adult in good health.

This chain connects TRBV10-3 to TRBJ2-2, with 12 bases matching TRBD2. The ends lost 6 bases at V and 7 bases at J; junction bases unmatched: 18. Germline assignment: CDR1 ENHRY and CDR2 SYGVKD. This CDR3 has 19 amino acids. The CDR3 spells CAIRSSGASGRALFGELFF. In DNA form, the CDR3 reads TGTGCCATCAGGTCCTCGGGGGCTAGCGGGAGGGCCCTCTTCGGGGAGCTGTTTTTT.

This clone was observed a handful of times. The CDR3 DNA follows: TGTGCCAGCTCATCTCATAGCAATCAGCCCCAGCATTTT. This gives the protein CASSSHSNQPQHF. The V call is TRBV18, the J call TRBJ1-5, with D unclear. CDR3 length: 13 residues. Germline loops: CDR1 KGHSH, CDR2 LQKENI. Trimming shortened V by 5 bases and J by 0 bases, and 5 bases separated the two germline ends. Full variable domain (outside the CDR3, taken from reference TRBV18 and TRBJ1-5): NAGVMQNPRHLVRRRGQEARLRCSPMKGHSHVYWYRQLPEEGLKFMVYLQKENIIDESGMPKERFSAEFPKEGPSILRIQQVVRGDSAAYFCASSSHSNQPQHFGDGTRLSIL.

The gene calls are TRBV4-1 and TRBJ1-2, with D uncertain. CDR1 and CDR2 from the germline V gene are MGHRA and YSYEKL. Trimming shortened V by 5 bases and J by 4 bases, and 20 bases separated the two germline ends. This CDR3 comprises 16 residues. The CDR3 region is CASSEGPWDAAYGYTF. In DNA form, the CDR3 reads TGCGCCAGCAGCGAAGGCCCTTGGGATGCTGCCTATGGCTACACCTTC.

The gene calls are TRBV5-1 and TRBJ2-3; D not certain. The CDR3 totals 15 residues. With 4 bases removed from V and 0 bases from J, the gap between germline ends came to 12 bases. The V gene's germline CDR1 is SGHRS and CDR2 YFSETQ. The CDR3 here is CASSKESTSTDTQYF. Written as DNA, the CDR3 is TGCGCCAGCAGCAAAGAGTCAACTAGCACAGATACGCAGTATTTT.

The V and J genes are TRBV13 and TRBJ1-6; possible D gene TRBD1, 5 bases. This CDR3 is 16 amino acids long. From germline, CDR1 is PRHDT and CDR2 FYEKMQ (reference sequence). Trimming removed 4 bases at V and 3 bases at J, with 13 bases between. The CDR3 region has the DNA TGTGCCAGCAGCTCCGCCGGGACGGACTATAATTCACCCCTCCACTTT. Its translation is CASSSAGTDYNSPLHF.

The chain carries TRBV9 and TRBJ2-7, with D perhaps matching TRBD1 or TRBD2 (5 bases each). The CDR3 extends over 14 amino acids. Germline CDR1 reads SGDLS; CDR2 reads YYNGEE. Trimming removed 4 bases at V and 0 bases at J, with 11 bases between. The DNA for the CDR3 is TGTGCCAGCAGCCGTGGGGGAAGCTCCTACGAGCAGTACTTC. It specifies CASSRGGSSYEQYF. Variable domain in full (rest from reference TRBV9 and TRBJ2-7): DSGVTQTPKHLITATGQRVTLRCSPRSGDLSVYWYQQSLDQGLQFLIQYYNGEERAKGNILERFSAQQFPDLHSELNLSSLELGDSALYFCASSRGGSSYEQYFGPGTRLTVT.

V gene TRBV21-1 combines with J gene TRBJ2-1; the table's TRBD2 call for D was not verified on the DNA. TRBV21-1 is recorded as a pseudogene. CDR3 length: 12 residues. CDR3 in amino acids: CASSKEGREQFF. In DNA, the CDR3 is TGTGCCAGCAGCAAAGAGGGGAGGGAGCAGTTCTTC.

The chain employs TRBV7-2 and TRBJ2-5; D is undetermined. This CDR3 spans 14 amino acids. Germline V lookup: CDR1 SGHTA, CDR2 FQGNSA. V shed 5 bases and J shed 5 bases, with 15 bases lying between them. This CDR3 reads CASSTRTGPETQYF. The CDR3 DNA is TGTGCCAGCAGCACCAGGACCGGCCCGGAGACCCAGTACTTC.

The chain has TRBV28 and TRBJ1-1; D not resolved. Germline CDR1 reads MDHEN; CDR2 reads SYDVKM. With 4 bases removed from V and 9 bases from J, the gap between germline ends came to 12 bases. There are 12 residues in the CDR3. Here the CDR3 reads CASSSRAPQAFF. As DNA, the CDR3 is TGTGCCAGCAGTTCAAGGGCACCCCAAGCTTTCTTT.